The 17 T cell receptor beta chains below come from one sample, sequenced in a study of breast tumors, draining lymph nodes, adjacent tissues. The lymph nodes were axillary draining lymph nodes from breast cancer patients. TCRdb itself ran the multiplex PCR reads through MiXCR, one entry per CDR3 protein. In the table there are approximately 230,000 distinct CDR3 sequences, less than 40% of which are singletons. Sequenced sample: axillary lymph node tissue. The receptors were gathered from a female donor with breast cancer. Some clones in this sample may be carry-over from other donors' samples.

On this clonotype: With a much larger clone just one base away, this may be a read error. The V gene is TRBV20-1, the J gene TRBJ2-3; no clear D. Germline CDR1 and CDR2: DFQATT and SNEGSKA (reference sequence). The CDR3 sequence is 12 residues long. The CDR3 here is CSARIIPDTPYF. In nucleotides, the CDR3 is TGCAGTGCTAGAATCATCCCAGATACGCCGTATTTT.

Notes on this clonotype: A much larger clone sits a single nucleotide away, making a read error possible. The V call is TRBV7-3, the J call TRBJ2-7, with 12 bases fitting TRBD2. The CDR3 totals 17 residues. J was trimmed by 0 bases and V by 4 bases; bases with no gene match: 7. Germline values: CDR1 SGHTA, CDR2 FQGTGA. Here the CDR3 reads CASSSTSGGTSSYEQYF. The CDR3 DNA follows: TGTGCCAGCAGCTCCACTAGCGGGGGGACGTCCTCCTACGAGCAGTACTTC.

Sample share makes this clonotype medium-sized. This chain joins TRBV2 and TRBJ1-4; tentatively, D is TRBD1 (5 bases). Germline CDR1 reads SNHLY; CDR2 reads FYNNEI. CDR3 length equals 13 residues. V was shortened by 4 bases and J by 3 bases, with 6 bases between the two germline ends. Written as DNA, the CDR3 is TGTGCCAGCAGTGGGGGGTCTAATGAAAAACTGTTTTTT. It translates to CASSGGSNEKLFF.

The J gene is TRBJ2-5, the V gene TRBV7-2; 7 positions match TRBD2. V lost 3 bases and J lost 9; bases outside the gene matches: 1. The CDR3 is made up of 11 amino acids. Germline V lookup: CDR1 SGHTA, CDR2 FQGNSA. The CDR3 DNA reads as TGTGCCAGCAGCTTCCGGGGGGCCCAGTACTTC. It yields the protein CASSFRGAQYF.

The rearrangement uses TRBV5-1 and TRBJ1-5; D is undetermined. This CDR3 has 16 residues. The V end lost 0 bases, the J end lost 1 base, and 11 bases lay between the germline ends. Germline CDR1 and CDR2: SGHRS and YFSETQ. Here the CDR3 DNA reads TGCGCCAGCAGCTTGGAGGCGGGAGGCAGCAATCAGCCCCAGCATTTT. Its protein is CASSLEAGGSNQPQHF.

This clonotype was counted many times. The CDR3 reads CASSQELAGRNTGELFF. The CDR3 DNA is TGCGCCAGCAGCCAAGAGCTAGCGGGACGGAACACCGGGGAGCTGTTTTTT. The V call is TRBV4-3, the J call TRBJ2-2; 9 nucleotides align to TRBD2. The CDR3 has 17 amino acids. With 0 bases clipped from V and 1 base from J, the junction kept 3 bases outside the gene matches. In germline, CDR1 is LGHNA, CDR2 YSLEER.

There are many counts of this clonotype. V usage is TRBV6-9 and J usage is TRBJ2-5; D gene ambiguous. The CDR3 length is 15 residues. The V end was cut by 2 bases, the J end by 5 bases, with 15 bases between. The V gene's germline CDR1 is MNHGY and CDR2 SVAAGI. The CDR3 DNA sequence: TGTGCCAGCAGTTATACCTGGCCTCCCCCGGAGACCCAGTACTTC. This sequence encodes CASSYTWPPPETQYF.

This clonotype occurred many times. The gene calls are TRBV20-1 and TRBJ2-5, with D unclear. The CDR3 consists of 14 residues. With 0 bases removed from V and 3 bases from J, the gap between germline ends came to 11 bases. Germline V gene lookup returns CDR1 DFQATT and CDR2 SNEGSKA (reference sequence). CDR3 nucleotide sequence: TGCAGTGCTAGAGATGTAGTTGGGGAAGAGACCCAGTACTTC. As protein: CSARDVVGEETQYF.

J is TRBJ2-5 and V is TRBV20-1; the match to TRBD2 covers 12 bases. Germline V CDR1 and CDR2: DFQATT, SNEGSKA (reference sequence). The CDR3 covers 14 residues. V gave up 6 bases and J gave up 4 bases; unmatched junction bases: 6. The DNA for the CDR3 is TGCAGTGCAGAACTAGCGGGGGGCGGAGAGACCCAGTACTTC. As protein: CSAELAGGGETQYF.

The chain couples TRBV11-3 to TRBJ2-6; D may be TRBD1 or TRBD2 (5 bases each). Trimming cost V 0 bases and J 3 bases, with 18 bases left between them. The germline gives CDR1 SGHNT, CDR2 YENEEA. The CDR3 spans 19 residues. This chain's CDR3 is CASSLDKGPGPFGANVLTF. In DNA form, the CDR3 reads TGTGCCAGCAGCTTAGATAAGGGACCGGGCCCCTTTGGGGCCAACGTCCTGACTTTC.

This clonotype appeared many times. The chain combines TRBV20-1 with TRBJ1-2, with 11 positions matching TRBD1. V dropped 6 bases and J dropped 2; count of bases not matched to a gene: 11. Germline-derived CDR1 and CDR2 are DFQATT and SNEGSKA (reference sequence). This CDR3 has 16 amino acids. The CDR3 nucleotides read TGCAGTGCAAGTTCCGGGACAGGGGGTACGAACTATGGCTACACCTTC. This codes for CSASSGTGGTNYGYTF.

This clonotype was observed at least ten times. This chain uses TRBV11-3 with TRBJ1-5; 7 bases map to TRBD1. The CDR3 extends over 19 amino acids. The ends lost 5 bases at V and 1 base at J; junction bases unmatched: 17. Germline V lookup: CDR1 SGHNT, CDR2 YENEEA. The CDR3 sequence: CASSQRIGRGNGSNQPQHF. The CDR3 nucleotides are TGTGCCAGCAGCCAACGAATCGGCAGGGGGAATGGGAGCAATCAGCCCCAGCATTTT.

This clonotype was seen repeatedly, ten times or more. DNA for the CDR3: TGCAGTGCCGCGGGGGGGAGCGCTAGGAATGAGCAGTTCTTC. This codes for CSAAGGSARNEQFF. The rearrangement links TRBV20-1 to TRBJ2-1; 9 nucleotides line up with TRBD2. Germline CDR1 DFQATT, CDR2 SNEGSKA (reference sequence). The length of the CDR3 is 14 residues. The ends lost 6 bases at V and 7 bases at J; junction bases unmatched: 10.

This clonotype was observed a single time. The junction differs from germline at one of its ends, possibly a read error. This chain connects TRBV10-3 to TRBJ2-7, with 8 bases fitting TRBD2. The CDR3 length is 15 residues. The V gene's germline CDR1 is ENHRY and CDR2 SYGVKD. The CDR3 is CASSSPGTSPYEQYF. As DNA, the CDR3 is TGTGCCAGCAGTTCGCCCGGGACTAGTCCCTACGAGCAGTACTTC.

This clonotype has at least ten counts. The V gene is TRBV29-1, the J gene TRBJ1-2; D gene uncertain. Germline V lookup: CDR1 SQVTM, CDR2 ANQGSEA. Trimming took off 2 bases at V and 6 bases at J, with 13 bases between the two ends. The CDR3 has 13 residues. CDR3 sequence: CSVESLGFNGYTF. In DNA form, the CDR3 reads TGCAGCGTTGAAAGTCTGGGTTTCAATGGCTACACCTTC.

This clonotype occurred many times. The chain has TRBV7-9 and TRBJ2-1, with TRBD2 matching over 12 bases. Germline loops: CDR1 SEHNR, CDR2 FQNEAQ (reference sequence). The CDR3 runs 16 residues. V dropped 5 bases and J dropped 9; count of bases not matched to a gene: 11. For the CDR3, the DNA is TGTGCCAGCAGCCCCAGACTAGCGGGAGTAGAAGGTGAGCAGTTCTTC. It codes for CASSPRLAGVEGEQFF. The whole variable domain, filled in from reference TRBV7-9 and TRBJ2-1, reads DTGVSQNPRHKITKRGQNVTFRCDPISEHNRLYWYRQTLGQGPEFLTYFQNEAQLEKSRLLSDRFSAERPKGSFSTLEIQRTEQGDSAMYLCASSPRLAGVEGEQFFGPGTRLTVL.

CDR3 amino acids: CASSRAGNQPQHF. The CDR3 DNA reads TGTGCCAGCAGTCGAGCGGGGAATCAGCCCCAGCATTTT. This rearrangement joins TRBV27 to TRBJ1-5; D gene unclear. V gave up 5 bases and J gave up 4 bases, with 9 bases separating them. Per germline, CDR1 MNHEY and CDR2 SMNVEV (reference sequence). The CDR3 runs to 13 residues.